This TCR beta chain derives from a study of blood T cell repertoires in COVID-19. Study information: Italy, Spain and the United States were the sources of the convalescent and acute COVID-19 samples. Nucleic acid was either cDNA or gDNA, and it came from T cells, B-cell-depleted T cells, or PBMCs.

Germline loops: CDR1 SGDLS, CDR2 YYNGEE. V gave up 0 bases and J gave up 5 bases, with 11 bases separating them. The CDR3 is 15 residues long. As handled by the study authors: Scientists estimated how many nucleated cells there were by amplifying reference gene primers. Libraries were prepared by immunoSEQ multiplex PCR; TCRdb keeps only in-frame clonotypes and omits some of them. Clonal size and the V and J genes are those of that table, whereas D and trimming came from the DNA. The sample carries approximately 400,000 clones, 89% recorded once. This clonotype originated in a middle-aged man with acute or convalescent COVID-19. The chain joins TRBV9 to TRBJ1-4; tentative D call: TRBD1 (6 bases). Sequencing input: peripheral blood. DNA for the CDR3: TGTGCCAGCAGCGTAGATGGCAGGGGAAATGAAAAACTGTTTTTT. It translates to CASSVDGRGNEKLFF.